These 32 T cell receptor beta chains came from one sample sequenced in a study of a mutant IDH1 vaccine in newly diagnosed glioma. Time point meaning: baseline, week 1 (first vaccination visit). The sample's treatment: pre-vaccination baseline after standard-of-care therapy. The protocol was immunoSEQ multiplex PCR, while the TCRdb copy is restricted to in-frame clones and leaves out a portion. The sample yields over 25,000 clones, less than 90% seen once. The material sequenced was PBMCs, taken from a glioma patient treated with radiotherapy, temozolomide or both. The receptor set was obtained from a woman in her thirties or forties with glioma.

The V call is TRBV11-2, the J call TRBJ2-7; TRBD2 agrees at 13 bases. Germline values: CDR1 SGHAT, CDR2 FQNNGV. This CDR3 is built from 16 residues. V lost 5 bases, J lost 2 bases, and 6 bases stayed unmatched. CDR3 bases: TGTGCCAGCAGCCCGGGACTAGCGGGGATCACCTACGAGCAGTACTTC. Its translation: CASSPGLAGITYEQYF.

The chain uses TRBV4-2 and TRBJ1-2; TRBD1 aligns across 8 bases. V trimming: 4 bases; J trimming: 2 bases; junction bases outside the gene matches: 6. This CDR3 spans 15 amino acids. The V gene's germline CDR1 is LGHNA and CDR2 YNFKEQ. This chain's CDR3 is CASSLTTGANYGYTF. Written as DNA, the CDR3 is TGTGCCAGCAGCCTGACGACAGGGGCGAACTATGGCTACACCTTC.

This chain joins TRBV7-2 and TRBJ2-2; maybe TRBD2 (6 bases). Trimming cost V 6 bases and J 4 bases, with 9 bases left between them. Germline V gene data show CDR1 as SGHTA and CDR2 as FQGNSA. This CDR3 is 13 amino acids long. CDR3 DNA sequence: TGTGCCAGCAGGGGGACTTTCACCGGGGAGCTGTTTTTT. Protein sequence: CASRGTFTGELFF.

The chain has TRBV2 and TRBJ1-5, with D uncertain. The CDR3 totals 13 residues. The germline V gene has CDR1 SNHLY and CDR2 FYNNEI. Trimming shortened V by 4 bases and J by 4 bases, and 8 bases separated the two germline ends. The CDR3 DNA sequence: TGTGCCAGCAGTGTTGACTCTAATCAGCCCCAGCATTTT. Translated, it gives CASSVDSNQPQHF.

DNA of the CDR3: TGTGCCAGCAGTCTAGGACTAGCGGGTCTCCAAGAGACCCAGTACTTC. This encodes CASSLGLAGLQETQYF. The chain links TRBV6-6 to TRBJ2-5; 11 positions match TRBD2. The CDR3 spans 16 residues. CDR1 MNHNY and CDR2 SVGAGI come from the germline V gene (reference sequence). Trimming cost V 5 bases and J 1 base; bases outside gene matches: 6.

The J gene is TRBJ1-1, the V gene TRBV6-5; D remains unclear. Deletions cut 8 bases from V and 0 bases from J, with 10 bases between. Germline V gives CDR1 MNHEY, CDR2 SVGAGI. The CDR3 consists of 13 residues. The CDR3 reads CASRTSMNTEAFF. CDR3 nucleotide sequence: TGTGCCAGCCGGACCTCCATGAACACTGAAGCTTTCTTT.

The chain combines TRBV5-1 with TRBJ2-2, with unresolved D. The CDR3 totals 13 residues. Per germline, CDR1 SGHRS and CDR2 YFSETQ. The V gene lost 5 bases and the J gene lost 0 bases, with 5 bases spanning the gap. CDR3 protein: CASRSTNTGELFF. The CDR3 nucleotides read TGCGCCAGCAGGAGTACGAACACCGGGGAGCTGTTTTTT.

This chain uses TRBV7-6 with TRBJ1-1; D remains ambiguous. The V gene lost 1 base and the J gene lost 5 bases, with 8 bases spanning the gap. The CDR3 contains 13 residues. Germline CDR1 reads SGHVS; CDR2 reads FNYEAQ. The CDR3 region is CASSLGGGTEAFF. For the CDR3, the DNA is TGTGCCAGCAGCTTAGGGGGAGGTACTGAAGCTTTCTTT.

The V gene is TRBV7-8, the J gene TRBJ1-2; D call uncertain. Trimming removed 3 bases from V and 3 bases from J, with 26 bases in between. Germline assignment: CDR1 SGHVS and CDR2 FQNEAQ. The CDR3 spans 19 residues. CDR3 nucleotides: TGTGCCAGCAGCTTTAGTGACAAACCAATTCTCGCGTTGGACTATGGCTACACCTTC. Its protein product is CASSFSDKPILALDYGYTF.

This chain uses TRBV2 with TRBJ1-1; no reliable D call. The CDR3 totals 17 residues. V was clipped by 8 bases and J by 0 bases, with 22 bases between them. Germline CDR1 SNHLY, CDR2 FYNNEI. The CDR3: CASRSPLVGIVNTEAFF. The CDR3 region has the DNA TGTGCCAGCCGTTCCCCTCTTGTGGGGATCGTGAACACTGAAGCTTTCTTT.

This rearrangement joins TRBV10-1 to TRBJ1-1, with 8 bases fitting TRBD1. This CDR3 is 15 amino acids long. Looked up from germline, CDR1 is WNHNN and CDR2 is SYGVQD (reference sequence). V lost 5 bases to trimming and J lost 7 bases; unmatched junction nucleotides: 12. CDR3 DNA: TGCGCCAGCAGTCGAGAACCACAGGGGGTCGGTGAAGCTTTCTTT. As protein: CASSREPQGVGEAFF.

V gene TRBV30 combines with J gene TRBJ1-2; no reliable D call. The germline V gene has CDR1 GTSNPN and CDR2 SVGIG (reference sequence). The CDR3 consists of 14 residues. Trimming cost V 8 bases and J 4 bases, with 20 bases left between them. CDR3 in DNA: TGTGCCGGCTCAGCTTACAGTACTCGCTATGGCTACACCTTC. It codes for CAGSAYSTRYGYTF.

The chain links TRBV15 to TRBJ2-7; D unclear. The V end was cut by 1 base, the J end by 3 bases, with 7 bases between. CDR3 length equals 13 residues. Germline V gene lookup returns CDR1 LNHNV and CDR2 YYDKDF (reference sequence). This chain's CDR3 is CATSRGLIYEQYF. CDR3 sequence (DNA): TGTGCCACCAGCAGAGGACTGATCTACGAGCAGTACTTC.

The CDR3 region has the DNA TGTGCCAGCAGGAGGTCGGGACTAGACTACAATGAGCAGTTCTTC. Encoded protein: CASRRSGLDYNEQFF. The V call is TRBV6-5, the J call TRBJ2-1; 8 positions agree with TRBD2. Germline CDR1 and CDR2: MNHEY and SVGAGI. V shed 6 bases, J shed 3 bases, and the junction held 7 bases outside the gene matches. This CDR3 is built from 15 residues.

The V and J genes are TRBV21-1 and TRBJ1-2; the table's D call, TRBD1, was not checked against the DNA. TRBV21-1 is flagged as a pseudogene. This CDR3 region has 17 residues. The CDR3 DNA sequence: TGTGCCAGCAGCAAAGGACAGGGGGGTCCCCCCTATTTTGGCTACACCTTC. Translating it yields CASSKGQGGPPYFGYTF.

In the case of this clone: The junction does not match germline at one end; this may be a read error. J is TRBJ1-2 and V is TRBV5-6, with 7 bases lining up with TRBD1. Germline CDR1 SGHDT, CDR2 YYEEEE. The CDR3 runs to 13 residues. CDR3 nucleotides: TGTGCCAGCAGCTTGGTGGTAGGGGGCGGGAGGCTCTTC. Encoded protein: CASSLVVGGGRLF.

This chain connects TRBV14 to TRBJ2-7, with D tentatively TRBD1 or TRBD2 (5 bases each). In germline, CDR1 is SGHDN, CDR2 FVKESK. This CDR3 has 15 residues. V lost 0 bases and J lost 4, with 13 bases in between. CDR3 region: CASSQEGEPPYEQYF. The DNA for the CDR3 is TGTGCCAGCAGCCAAGAAGGGGAGCCCCCTTACGAGCAGTACTTC.

This chain uses TRBV29-1 with TRBJ2-6; a weak D match, TRBD2 (5 bases). Germline CDR1 reads SQVTM; CDR2 reads ANQGSEA. This CDR3 region has 14 residues. V lost 4 bases to trimming and J lost 2 bases, with 9 bases between them. CDR3 sequence reads: CSVGWGAGANVLTF. Here the CDR3 DNA reads TGCAGCGTTGGGTGGGGAGCTGGGGCCAACGTCCTGACTTTC.

The CDR3 bases are TGTGCCAGCAGCTTACGGATATTCTACGAGCAGTACTTC. It specifies CASSLRIFYEQYF. This chain joins TRBV13 and TRBJ2-7; D is unclear. Per germline, CDR1 PRHDT and CDR2 FYEKMQ (reference sequence). V shed 2 bases and J shed 3 bases, with 8 bases lying between them. This CDR3 contains 13 residues.

V usage is TRBV29-1 and J usage is TRBJ1-2; 8 bases line up with TRBD1. The V gene's germline CDR1 is SQVTM and CDR2 ANQGSEA. J was trimmed by 5 bases and V by 6 bases; bases with no gene match: 5. The length of the CDR3 is 12 residues. CDR3 residues: CSVETGVYGYTF. The CDR3 nucleotides read TGCAGCGTGGAGACAGGGGTGTATGGCTACACCTTC.

The rearrangement joins TRBV7-9 to TRBJ2-6; D is undetermined. CDR1 and CDR2 from the germline V gene are SEHNR and FQNEAQ (reference sequence). Trimming cost V 4 bases and J 0 bases, with 7 bases left between them. The CDR3 runs 15 residues. The CDR3 sequence is CASSSWGSGANVLTF. The DNA for the CDR3 is TGTGCCAGCAGCTCCTGGGGCTCTGGGGCCAACGTCCTGACTTTC.

The genes are TRBV6-5 and TRBJ2-7, with D maybe TRBD1 (5 bases). CDR1 is MNHEY, CDR2 SVGAGI, per germline. This CDR3 has 15 amino acids. The V and J ends lost 7 bases and 2 bases respectively, with 18 bases between them. CDR3 amino acids: CASKEDSSVAYEQYF. The CDR3 DNA reads TGTGCCAGCAAAGAAGACAGTTCGGTCGCCTACGAGCAGTACTTC.

The rearrangement joins TRBV7-2 to TRBJ2-7, with D perhaps TRBD1 (6 bases). The germline V and J ends were trimmed by 5 bases and 0 bases, with 11 bases remaining between them. The CDR3 runs to 14 residues. Germline V CDR1 and CDR2: SGHTA, FQGNSA. CDR3 protein: CASSPGTFSYEQYF. CDR3 in DNA: TGTGCCAGCAGCCCCGGGACATTCTCCTACGAGCAGTACTTC. Filled out from reference TRBV7-2 and TRBJ2-7, the complete variable domain reads GAGVSQSPSNKVTEKGKDVELRCDPISGHTALYWYRQSLGQGLEFLIYFQGNSAPDKSGLPSDRFSAERTGGSVSTLTIQRTQQEDSAVYLCASSPGTFSYEQYFGPGTRLTVT.

CDR3 nucleotides: TGTGCCAGCTCACCACGGATGGGCCACGAGCAGTACTTC. Protein: CASSPRMGHEQYF. The chain joins TRBV18 to TRBJ2-7; D remains ambiguous. The CDR3 is 13 amino acids. V shed 1 base and J shed 5 bases, with 9 bases lying between them. Germline CDR1 reads KGHSH; CDR2 reads LQKENI.

The chain is built from TRBV2 and TRBJ2-5; D not certain. CDR3 length: 13 amino acids. Trimming stripped 2 bases from V and 1 base from J, with 5 bases between. Per germline, CDR1 SNHLY and CDR2 FYNNEI. CDR3 coding DNA: TGTGCCAGCAGTGAAAGGATCCAAGAGACCCAGTACTTC. Translated, it gives CASSERIQETQYF. The entire variable domain, with the rest obtained from reference TRBV2 and TRBJ2-5, is as follows: EPEVTQTPSHQVTQMGQEVILRCVPISNHLYFYWYRQILGQKVEFLVSFYNNEISEKSEIFDDQFSVERPDGSNFTLKIRSTKLEDSAMYFCASSERIQETQYFGPGTRLLVL.

Only a few counts were recorded for this clone. The rearrangement joins TRBV4-1 to TRBJ2-7; weak D call: TRBD1 (5 bases). Germline CDR1 is MGHRA and CDR2 is YSYEKL. This CDR3 contains 13 residues. Trimming removed 6 bases from V and 2 bases from J, with 11 bases in between. CDR3 region: CASSQDKAYEQYF. CDR3 bases: TGCGCCAGCAGTCAGGACAAAGCCTACGAGCAGTACTTC.

The V gene is TRBV5-1, the J gene TRBJ1-1; 9 bases are a match to TRBD1. J lost 0 bases, V lost 2 bases, and 8 bases had no gene match. The CDR3 has 17 amino acids. CDR1 and CDR2 (germline): SGHRS, YFSETQ. As DNA, the CDR3 is TGCGCCAGCAGCTTACTGACAGGGGGTGGAATGAACACTGAAGCTTTCTTT. Translation: CASSLLTGGGMNTEAFF.

This clone is a singleton in its sample. The chain recombines TRBV5-5 with TRBJ1-4; D is ambiguous. Between the trimmed V and J ends, which lost 3 bases and 0 bases, there was a span of 12 bases. CDR1 SGHKS and CDR2 YYEKEE come from the germline V gene (reference sequence). The CDR3 is made up of 16 amino acids. The CDR3 is CASSSGRGATNEKLFF. The CDR3 DNA reads as TGTGCCAGCAGCTCGGGGAGAGGAGCAACTAATGAAAAACTGTTTTTT.

This chain joins TRBV2 and TRBJ1-4; 7 bases are shared with TRBD1. The CDR3 is made up of 18 amino acids. The V gene end was trimmed by 3 bases and the J gene end by 3 bases; junction bases not matched to a gene: 13. From germline, CDR1 is SNHLY and CDR2 FYNNEI. For the CDR3, the DNA is TGTGCCAGCAGTGAGGGAACAACAGCAACAGGGGCTAATGAAAAACTGTTTTTT. This gives the protein CASSEGTTATGANEKLFF.

This chain connects TRBV5-1 to TRBJ1-1, with D uncertain. This CDR3 contains 14 residues. The V gene's germline CDR1 is SGHRS and CDR2 YFSETQ. V gave up 1 base and J gave up 0 bases, with 7 bases separating them. Here the CDR3 DNA reads TGCGCCAGCAGCTTGCTCAGTATGAACACTGAAGCTTTCTTT. It encodes CASSLLSMNTEAFF.

The rearrangement joins TRBV13 to TRBJ2-5; 7 bases line up with TRBD2. The CDR3 runs 16 residues. J lost 1 base, V lost 0 bases, and 5 bases had no gene match. Germline V lookup: CDR1 PRHDT, CDR2 FYEKMQ (reference sequence). CDR3 amino acids: CASSLGWTRVQETQYF. DNA for the CDR3: TGTGCCAGCAGCTTAGGGTGGACTAGGGTCCAAGAGACCCAGTACTTC.

This chain joins TRBV6-5 and TRBJ1-2; D remains ambiguous. The ends were cut back, 6 bases at V and 7 bases at J, with 15 bases in the middle. CDR3 length: 13 amino acids. CDR1 MNHEY and CDR2 SVGAGI come from the germline V gene. The CDR3 region is CASSPEGTRGYTF. The CDR3 bases are TGTGCCAGCAGCCCCGAAGGCACTCGTGGCTACACCTTC.